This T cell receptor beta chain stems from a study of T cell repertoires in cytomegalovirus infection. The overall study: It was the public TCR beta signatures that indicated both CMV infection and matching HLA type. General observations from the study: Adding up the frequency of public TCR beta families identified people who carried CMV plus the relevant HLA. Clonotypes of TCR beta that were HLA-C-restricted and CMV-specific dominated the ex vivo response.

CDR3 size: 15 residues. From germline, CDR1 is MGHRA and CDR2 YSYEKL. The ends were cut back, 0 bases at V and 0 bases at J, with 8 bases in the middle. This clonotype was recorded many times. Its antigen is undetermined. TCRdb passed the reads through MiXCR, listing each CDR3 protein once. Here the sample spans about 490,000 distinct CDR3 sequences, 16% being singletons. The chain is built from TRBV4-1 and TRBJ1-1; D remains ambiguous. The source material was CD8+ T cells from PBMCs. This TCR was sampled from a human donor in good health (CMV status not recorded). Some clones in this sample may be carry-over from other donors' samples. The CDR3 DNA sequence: TGCGCCAGCAGCCAAGAGCCCAGGCTGAACACTGAAGCTTTCTTT. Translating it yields CASSQEPRLNTEAFF.